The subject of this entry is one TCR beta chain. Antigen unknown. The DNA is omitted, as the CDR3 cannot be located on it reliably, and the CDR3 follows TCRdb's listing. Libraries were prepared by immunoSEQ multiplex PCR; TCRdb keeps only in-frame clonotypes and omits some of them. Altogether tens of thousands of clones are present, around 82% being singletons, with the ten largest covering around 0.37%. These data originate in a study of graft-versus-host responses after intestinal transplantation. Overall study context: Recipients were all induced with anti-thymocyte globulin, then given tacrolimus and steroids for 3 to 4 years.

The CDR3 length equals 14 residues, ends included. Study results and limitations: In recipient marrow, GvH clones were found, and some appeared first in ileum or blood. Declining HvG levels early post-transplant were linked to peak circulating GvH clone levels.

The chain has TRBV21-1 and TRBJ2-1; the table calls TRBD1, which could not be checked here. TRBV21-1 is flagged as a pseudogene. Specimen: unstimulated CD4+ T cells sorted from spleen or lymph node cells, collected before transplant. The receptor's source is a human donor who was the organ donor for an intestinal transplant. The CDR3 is CASSKVGQGSFEFF.